This T cell receptor (beta chain) was recovered during a study of beta chain features in type 1 diabetes. Study-wide points: The cDNA sequencing approach could over-represent high-TCR-expressing cells. When Type 1 diabetes patients were examined, their TCRB CDR3s proved moderately but significantly shorter in all four CD4+ subsets. Individuals with type 1 diabetes displayed fewer insertions and more deletions at VDJ junctions.

Germline values: CDR1 MNHNS, CDR2 SASEGT. CDR3 length: 14 residues. V was cut by 3 bases and J by 7 bases, with 15 bases left in between. Sorted CD4+ subsets: naive, central memory, regulatory, stem cell-like memory (CD45RO/CCR7/CD25/CD127/CD95/CD27 panel). Over 95% purity was reached by all sorted populations. cDNA synthesis used the whole RNA isolate, giving expressed TCRB sequences. Clones were read by immunoSEQ multiplex PCR, and TCRdb kept only the in-frame ones, dropping some. The sample consists of more than 150,000 clones, 7% to 9.5% of them appearing once. About this clone: Its specificity is unknown.

V and J are TRBV6-1 and TRBJ1-2; no definite D call. The sequenced material came from central memory CD4+ T cells from blood. The TCR originated in a woman in her twenties or thirties with type 1 diabetes. CDR3 sequence reads: CASSEVGPLRGYTF. The CDR3 nucleotides are TGTGCCAGCAGTGAGGTGGGCCCCCTCCGTGGCTACACCTTC.